The 15 T cell receptor beta chains below all came from one sample that was sequenced in a study of post-analysis software for immune sequencing data. The study, taken as a whole, reports: Among 4 or 5 TRBV segments more frequent in patients than controls were TRBV5-6, TRBV5-1 and TRBV20-1.

These TCRs' antigens remain unknown. TCR beta cDNA libraries included unique molecular identifiers. TCRdb redid the calling of the PCR reads with MiXCR, one entry per CDR3 protein. Of roughly 700,000 distinct CDR3 sequences listed, less than 35% are singletons. The specimen sequenced was blood. The source of these receptors is a girl aged 5-17 years with multiple sclerosis.

This clonotype was seen a few times. V gene TRBV29-1 combines with J gene TRBJ2-3, with a tentative D call TRBD2 (6 bases). Germline V gene data show CDR1 as SQVTM and CDR2 as ANQGSEA. The CDR3 is 12 amino acids. The V end lost 4 bases, the J end lost 3 bases, and 8 bases lay between the germline ends. This CDR3 reads CSVGLATDTQYF. For the CDR3, the DNA is TGCAGCGTTGGGCTAGCGACAGATACGCAGTATTTT.

V usage is TRBV12-3 or TRBV12-4 and J usage is TRBJ1-5; D ambiguous. The CDR3 sequence is 15 residues long. The germline V and J ends were trimmed by 3 bases and 3 bases, with 12 bases remaining between them. CDR3 amino acids: CASSLTQRFNQPQHF. Here the CDR3 DNA reads TGTGCCAGCAGTTTGACACAGAGATTCAATCAGCCCCAGCATTTT.

V usage is TRBV15 and J usage is TRBJ2-3; D is ambiguous. CDR3 length: 13 residues. CDR1 is LNHNV, CDR2 YYDKDF, per germline (reference sequence). V gave up 0 bases and J gave up 4 bases, with 5 bases separating them. CDR3 sequence (DNA): TGTGCCACCAGCAGAGATCCCCCAGATACGCAGTATTTT. This encodes CATSRDPPDTQYF. Supplemented by reference TRBV15 and TRBJ2-3, the full variable domain reads DAMVIQNPRYQVTQFGKPVTLSCSQTLNHNVMYWYQQKSSQAPKLLFHYYDKDFNNEADTPDNFQSRRPNTSFCFLDIRSPGLGDTAMYLCATSRDPPDTQYFGPGTRLTVL.

In its sample, this clonotype was seen once. J is TRBJ2-5 and V is TRBV20-1, with 9 bases aligning to TRBD2. This CDR3 has 17 residues. J was trimmed by 1 base and V by 1 base; bases with no gene match: 10. The germline V gene encodes CDR1 DFQATT and CDR2 SNEGSKA (reference sequence). The CDR3 spells CSARGLAGLLPQETQYF. The CDR3 coding sequence is TGCAGTGCTAGAGGGCTAGCGGGATTGCTGCCCCAAGAGACCCAGTACTTC.

The chain combines TRBV29-1 with TRBJ2-7, with D tentatively TRBD1 (6 bases). The V gene's germline CDR1 is SQVTM and CDR2 ANQGSEA. Trimming removed 6 bases from V and 0 bases from J, with 15 bases in between. The CDR3 is 14 amino acids. CDR3 coding DNA: TGCAGCGTGGGTAACAGGGTTTCCTCCTACGAGCAGTACTTC. This gives the protein CSVGNRVSSYEQYF.

V is TRBV7-2 and J is TRBJ2-1; possible D gene TRBD2, 6 bases. V was trimmed by 4 bases and J by 0 bases, leaving 16 bases between them. The germline gives CDR1 SGHTA, CDR2 FQGNSA. The CDR3 consists of 17 residues. In nucleotides, the CDR3 is TGTGCCAGCAGCTCCCGTGGCCTAGCGCACTCCTACAATGAGCAGTTCTTC. Amino acids: CASSSRGLAHSYNEQFF.

Here the CDR3 DNA reads TGCAGTGCTAGAGTAGTTCGGGCGGGGTCAGATACGCAGTATTTT. Translated: CSARVVRAGSDTQYF. The genes are TRBV20-1 and TRBJ2-3; the D gene is possibly TRBD2 (6 bases). Germline-derived CDR1 and CDR2 are DFQATT and SNEGSKA (reference sequence). The CDR3 consists of 15 residues. With 1 base removed from V and 4 bases from J, the gap between germline ends came to 15 bases.

The rearrangement links TRBV10-2 to TRBJ1-1; TRBD1 agrees at 8 bases. The CDR3 is 14 amino acids. Per the germline V gene, CDR1 is WSHSY and CDR2 is SAAADI. The J segment lost 0 bases and the V segment lost 7 bases, leaving 4 bases of the junction unmatched. The chain's CDR3 is CASMTGAMNTEAFF. In nucleotides, the CDR3 is TGCGCCAGCATGACAGGGGCTATGAACACTGAAGCTTTCTTT.

As to this clonotype: At one of its ends the junction is not consistent with the germline gene, which may arise from a read error. The chain links TRBV2 to TRBJ1-5; the D is unclear. Germline V gives CDR1 SNHLY, CDR2 FYNNEI. The CDR3 consists of 14 residues. This CDR3 is CASTAGFGNQPLHF. For the CDR3, the DNA is TGTGCCAGCACCGCTGGGTTCGGCAATCAGCCCCTGCATTTT.

This clonotype was picked up a small number of times. This chain links TRBV7-2 with TRBJ2-5; D not resolved. Germline V gene sequence: CDR1 SGHTA, CDR2 FQGNSA. This CDR3 has 13 residues. The V end was cut by 5 bases, the J end by 3 bases, with 10 bases between. The CDR3 loop reads CASSLGFKETQYF. CDR3 in DNA: TGTGCCAGCAGCCTGGGATTCAAAGAGACCCAGTACTTC.

The sample holds a few counts of this clonotype. CDR3 sequence reads: CASSMGDFSTDTQYF. The CDR3 bases are TGTGCCAGTAGTATGGGTGACTTTAGCACAGATACGCAGTATTTT. The chain has TRBV19 and TRBJ2-3; no firm D call. Trimming left V 3 bases short and J 0 bases short, with 10 bases between. Germline V gives CDR1 LNHDA, CDR2 SQIVND (reference sequence). The CDR3 is 15 residues long.

There are a few counts of this clonotype. The rearrangement uses TRBV7-2 and TRBJ1-4; D unresolved. Trimming left V 5 bases short and J 3 bases short, with 16 bases between. This CDR3 is 16 amino acids long. Germline CDR1 reads SGHTA; CDR2 reads FQGNSA. In nucleotides, the CDR3 is TGTGCCAGCAGCGTTCTCACCGGGAGACCTAATGAAAAACTGTTTTTT. It encodes CASSVLTGRPNEKLFF.

The rearrangement links TRBV29-1 to TRBJ1-3; the D gene is possibly TRBD1 (5 bases). The CDR3 sequence is 11 residues long. Germline V gives CDR1 SQVTM, CDR2 ANQGSEA. Trimming pared 3 bases from V and 8 bases from J, leaving 8 bases between. CDR3 amino acids: CSVDGGDTIYF. CDR3 DNA sequence: TGCAGCGTTGATGGAGGGGACACCATATATTTT.

This clonotype has just a few counts. The chain uses TRBV7-9 and TRBJ2-3; 10 positions agree with TRBD1. The CDR3 extends over 15 amino acids. V gave up 5 bases and J gave up 5 bases; unmatched junction bases: 7. The germline V gene has CDR1 SEHNR and CDR2 FQNEAQ (reference sequence). In DNA, the CDR3 is TGTGCCAGCAGCCCGAGTGGACAGGGGGTAGATACGCAGTATTTT. It yields the protein CASSPSGQGVDTQYF.

The rearrangement uses TRBV4-3 and TRBJ2-3, with 8 positions matching TRBD2. The V segment lost 1 base and the J segment 0 bases; nucleotides outside the gene matches: 3. From germline, CDR1 is LGHNA and CDR2 YSLEER. The CDR3 covers 16 residues. The CDR3 spells CASSQAIAGSTDTQYF. CDR3 DNA sequence: TGCGCCAGCAGCCAAGCGATAGCGGGGAGCACAGATACGCAGTATTTT.